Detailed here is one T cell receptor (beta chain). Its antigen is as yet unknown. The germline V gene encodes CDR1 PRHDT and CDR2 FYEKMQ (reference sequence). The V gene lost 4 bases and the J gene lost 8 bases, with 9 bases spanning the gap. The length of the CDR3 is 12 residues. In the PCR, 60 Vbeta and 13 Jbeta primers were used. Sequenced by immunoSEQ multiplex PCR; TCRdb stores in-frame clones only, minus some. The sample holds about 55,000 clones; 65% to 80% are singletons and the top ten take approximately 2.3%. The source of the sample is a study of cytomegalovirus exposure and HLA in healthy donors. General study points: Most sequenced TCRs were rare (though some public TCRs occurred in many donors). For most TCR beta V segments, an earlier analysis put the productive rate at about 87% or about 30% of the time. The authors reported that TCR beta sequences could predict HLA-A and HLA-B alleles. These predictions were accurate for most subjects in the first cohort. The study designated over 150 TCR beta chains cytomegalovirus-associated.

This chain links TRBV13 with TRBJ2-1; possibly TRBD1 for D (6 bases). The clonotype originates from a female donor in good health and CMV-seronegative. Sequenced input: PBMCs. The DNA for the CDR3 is TGTGCCAGCAGCTCCGGGACATATGAGCAGTTCTTC. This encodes CASSSGTYEQFF.